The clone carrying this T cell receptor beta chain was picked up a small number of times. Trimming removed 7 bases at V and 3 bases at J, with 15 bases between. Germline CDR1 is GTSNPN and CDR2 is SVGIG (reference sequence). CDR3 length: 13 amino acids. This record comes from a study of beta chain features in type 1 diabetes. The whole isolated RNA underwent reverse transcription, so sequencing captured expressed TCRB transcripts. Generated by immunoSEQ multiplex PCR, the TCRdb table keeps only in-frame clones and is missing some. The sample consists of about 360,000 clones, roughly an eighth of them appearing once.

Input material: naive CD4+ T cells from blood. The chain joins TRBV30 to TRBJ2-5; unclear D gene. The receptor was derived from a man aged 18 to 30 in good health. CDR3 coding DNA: TGTGCCTTGGAACGGTGGCAGGAAGAGACCCAGTACTTC. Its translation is CALERWQEETQYF.